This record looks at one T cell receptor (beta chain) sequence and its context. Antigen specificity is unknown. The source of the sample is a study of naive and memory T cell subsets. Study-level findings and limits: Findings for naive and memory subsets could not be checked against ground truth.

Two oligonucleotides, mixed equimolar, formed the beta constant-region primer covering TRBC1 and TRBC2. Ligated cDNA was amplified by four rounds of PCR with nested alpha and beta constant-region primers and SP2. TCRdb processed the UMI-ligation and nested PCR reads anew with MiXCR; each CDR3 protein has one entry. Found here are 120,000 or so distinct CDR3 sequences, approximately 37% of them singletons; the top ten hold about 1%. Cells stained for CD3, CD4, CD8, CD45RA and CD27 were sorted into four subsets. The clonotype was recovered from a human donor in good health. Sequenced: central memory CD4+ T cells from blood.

The CDR3 bases are TGTGCCATCAGTGAGTCGGATGAGGGGAATCAGCCCCAGCATTTT. Protein product: CAISESDEGNQPQHF. J is TRBJ1-5 and V is TRBV10-3, with D possibly being TRBD1 (5 bases). Germline CDR1 ENHRY, CDR2 SYGVKD. The CDR3 runs to 15 residues. Trimming cost V 0 bases and J 4 bases, with 10 bases left between them.